Below are 11 T cell receptor beta chains sequenced from a single sample in a study of Ad26.COV2.S vaccination and SARS-CoV-2 variants. Generated by immunoSEQ multiplex PCR, the TCRdb table keeps only in-frame clones and is missing some. This sample has around 270,000 clones; approximately 90% occur once, and the top ten carry approximately 3%. The treatment denotes: 19 received Ad26.COV2.S at low or high dose, single or two shots; several received placebo; per-sample allocation not given. Specimens were obtained on day 63 following the first vaccine or placebo injection. The sequencing used peripheral blood, collected in a trial of Ad26.COV2.S vaccine versus placebo. Receptor source: a person aged 18-65 years who received the Ad26.COV2.S COVID-19 vaccine or a placebo.

This chain connects TRBV5-1 to TRBJ2-5; 9 nucleotides line up with TRBD2. The length of the CDR3 is 15 residues. Germline CDR1 and CDR2: SGHRS and YFSETQ. V dropped 3 bases and J dropped 5; count of bases not matched to a gene: 8. CDR3 region: CASSSLAGAVETQYF. For the CDR3, the DNA is TGCGCCAGCAGCTCTTTAGCGGGGGCCGTGGAGACCCAGTACTTC.

V is TRBV4-1 and J is TRBJ1-3; D is uncertain. Germline V gives CDR1 MGHRA, CDR2 YSYEKL. The V and J ends lost 0 bases and 1 base respectively, with 16 bases between them. The CDR3 sequence is 18 residues long. The CDR3 coding sequence is TGCGCCAGCAGCCAAGAAGGTCGCCGGGCCCTGTCTGGAAACACCATATATTTT. This codes for CASSQEGRRALSGNTIYF.

This clone was detected only once. CDR3 residues: CASSLAGGLETQYF. The CDR3 bases are TGCGCCAGCAGCTTGGCCGGGGGGTTGGAGACCCAGTACTTC. The chain has TRBV5-1 and TRBJ2-5; 7 nucleotides match TRBD2. V lost 0 bases, J lost 5 bases, and 4 bases stayed unmatched. Germline CDR1 is SGHRS and CDR2 is YFSETQ. The CDR3 spans 14 residues. The full variable domain, its missing parts supplied by reference TRBV5-1 and TRBJ2-5, is KAGVTQTPRYLIKTRGQQVTLSCSPISGHRSVSWYQQTPGQGLQFLFEYFSETQRNKGNFPGRFSGRQFSNSRSEMNVSTLELGDSALYLCASSLAGGLETQYFGPGTRLLVL.

The chain joins TRBV27 to TRBJ2-7, with 8 bases that match TRBD1. CDR3 size: 16 residues. Germline values: CDR1 MNHEY, CDR2 SMNVEV (reference sequence). With V trimmed by 3 bases and J by 2 bases, 9 bases remained unmatched. CDR3 region: CASSLRGTGVTYEQYF. The CDR3 DNA is TGTGCCAGCAGTTTGAGAGGGACAGGCGTAACCTACGAGCAGTACTTC.

The chain couples TRBV20-1 to TRBJ1-2, with 7 bases identical to TRBD1. The CDR3 extends over 11 amino acids. Looked up from germline, CDR1 is DFQATT and CDR2 is SNEGSKA (reference sequence). Trimming took 8 bases from V and 6 from J; bases not matched to a gene: 6. The CDR3 spells CSKSRGDGYTF. DNA for the CDR3: TGCAGTAAAAGCAGGGGGGATGGCTACACCTTC.

The chain joins TRBV6-2 or TRBV6-3 to TRBJ2-5; 12 bases are shared with TRBD2. The trim removed 6 bases at V and 6 bases at J, leaving 11 bases unmatched. The germline gives CDR1 MNHEY, CDR2 SVGEGT. This CDR3 contains 16 residues. CDR3 sequence: CASSKNLAGGRKTQYF. CDR3 nucleotide sequence: TGTGCCAGCAGCAAAAACCTAGCGGGAGGGCGGAAGACCCAGTACTTC.

The genes are TRBV2 and TRBJ1-1; no clear D gene. Germline V CDR1 and CDR2: SNHLY, FYNNEI. The V end was cut by 6 bases, the J end by 0 bases, with 29 bases between. The CDR3 length is 20 residues. CDR3 amino acids: CASRGFFGRETLLMNTEAFF. The CDR3 DNA is TGTGCCAGCAGGGGTTTCTTCGGTAGAGAGACCCTACTAATGAACACTGAAGCTTTCTTT.

The chain has TRBV6-5 and TRBJ2-3; D is unclear. CDR1 and CDR2 from the germline V gene are MNHEY and SVGAGI. Trimming removed 7 bases from V and 1 base from J, with 9 bases in between. This CDR3 is 13 amino acids long. CDR3 coding DNA: TGTGCCAGCACTCGTGACCGCACAGATACGCAGTATTTT. Its protein product is CASTRDRTDTQYF.

The chain couples TRBV7-2 to TRBJ1-1; 7 bases fit TRBD1. V trimming: 0 bases; J trimming: 1 base; junction bases outside the gene matches: 2. Germline-derived CDR1 and CDR2 are SGHTA and FQGNSA. The CDR3 has 15 residues. CDR3 DNA: TGTGCCAGCAGCTTAGCGGGACAGACGAACACTGAAGCTTTCTTT. Protein: CASSLAGQTNTEAFF.

The rearrangement joins TRBV20-1 to TRBJ2-7; no firm D call. The CDR3 sequence is 11 residues long. V lost 4 bases, J lost 2 bases, and 6 bases lay in between. The germline CDR1 and CDR2 sequences are DFQATT and SNEGSKA (reference sequence). The CDR3 bases are TGCAGTGCTACTTCGACCTACGAGCAGTACTTC. It codes for CSATSTYEQYF.

The V gene is TRBV11-3, the J gene TRBJ2-3; D unclear. V lost 4 bases and J 4 bases, leaving 12 bases between the germline ends. Germline CDR1 SGHNT, CDR2 YENEEA. This CDR3 contains 14 residues. Here the CDR3 reads CASSSLDGPDTQYF. In DNA, the CDR3 is TGTGCCAGCAGCTCCTTGGACGGTCCAGATACGCAGTATTTT.